A single sample gave rise to the 16 T cell receptor beta chains below, sequenced in a study of T cell repertoires in cytomegalovirus infection. TCRdb independently ran MiXCR on the reads; one entry per CDR3 protein. The data contain under 800,000 distinct CDR3 sequences, 24% of them singletons. Sequenced sample: CD8+ T cells from PBMCs. These receptors came from a human donor in good health (CMV status not recorded). Some clones in this sample may be carry-over from other donors' samples.

This clonotype was seen a handful of times. The chain carries TRBV28 and TRBJ2-2; 7 nucleotides agree with TRBD1. The CDR3 extends over 14 amino acids. The germline V gene has CDR1 MDHEN and CDR2 SYDVKM. V was pared by 4 bases and J by 6 bases, with 5 bases of the junction left unmatched. The CDR3 loop reads CASSYRGLAGELFF. The DNA for the CDR3 is TGTGCCAGCAGTTATAGGGGGCTAGCCGGGGAGCTGTTTTTT.

This clonotype came up many times. This chain uses TRBV7-9 with TRBJ1-2; 9 nucleotides agree with TRBD1. Germline assignment: CDR1 SEHNR and CDR2 FQNEAQ (reference sequence). The trim removed 6 bases at V and 13 bases at J, leaving 18 bases unmatched. This CDR3 is built from 15 residues. The CDR3 coding sequence is TGTGCCAGCAGTTCTCCGGGACAGGGTTCTTCGGTTTTCACCTTC. Translation gives CASSSPGQGSSVFTF.

This clonotype was seen a handful of times. The chain employs TRBV28 and TRBJ1-1; possible D gene TRBD1, 6 bases. Germline V gene sequence: CDR1 MDHEN, CDR2 SYDVKM. V lost 6 bases and J 4 bases, leaving 12 bases between the germline ends. This CDR3 has 13 residues. CDR3 sequence reads: CASRQGQTTEAFF. CDR3 nucleotide sequence: TGTGCCAGCAGACAAGGACAGACCACTGAAGCTTTCTTT.

This sequence joins TRBV29-1 and TRBJ1-2, with 7 bases identical to TRBD1. Germline CDR1 is SQVTM and CDR2 is ANQGSEA. The CDR3 totals 11 residues. The trim removed 7 bases at V and 4 bases at J, leaving 3 bases unmatched. The CDR3, as DNA: TGCAGCGATTGGGACAGCTATGGCTACACCTTC. Amino acids: CSDWDSYGYTF.

The chain joins TRBV5-6 to TRBJ1-1, with a possible D match to TRBD1 (5 bases). With 4 bases removed from V and 4 bases from J, the gap between germline ends came to 17 bases. Germline V lookup: CDR1 SGHDT, CDR2 YYEEEE. This CDR3 region has 15 residues. CDR3 coding DNA: TGTGCCAGCAGCCCCCGGACGCGGGGGGTCACTGAAGCTTTCTTT. Amino acid sequence: CASSPRTRGVTEAFF.

The chain has TRBV4-1 and TRBJ2-7; 7 nucleotides align to TRBD2. The CDR3 sequence is 14 residues long. Germline CDR1 is MGHRA and CDR2 is YSYEKL. V lost 3 bases and J lost 3; bases outside the gene matches: 5. The CDR3 reads CASSHNPGGYEQYF. The CDR3 DNA reads as TGCGCCAGCAGCCACAACCCGGGAGGCTACGAGCAGTACTTC.

Many counts were recorded for this clonotype. V and J are TRBV27 and TRBJ1-1, with D unclear. The CDR3 is 13 amino acids. The V end was cut by 5 bases, the J end by 1 base, with 8 bases between. Germline V lookup: CDR1 MNHEY, CDR2 SMNVEV (reference sequence). Here the CDR3 reads CASSRPGNTEAFF. CDR3 bases: TGTGCCAGCAGTCGTCCAGGGAACACTGAAGCTTTCTTT.

This clonotype was seen at least ten times. This chain connects TRBV5-5 to TRBJ2-7; D perhaps matches TRBD1 (5 bases). The germline V gene encodes CDR1 SGHKS and CDR2 YYEKEE (reference sequence). Trimming pared 0 bases from V and 2 bases from J, leaving 9 bases between. The CDR3 length is 14 residues. Here the CDR3 reads CASSLDRWAYEQYV. As DNA, the CDR3 is TGTGCCAGCAGCTTGGACAGGTGGGCCTACGAGCAGTACGTC.

This clonotype was observed a few times. This sequence joins TRBV20-1 and TRBJ2-7; weak D call: TRBD2 (6 bases). V was trimmed by 1 base and J by 7 bases, leaving 14 bases between them. CDR1 is DFQATT, CDR2 SNEGSKA, per germline (reference sequence). The CDR3 is 13 amino acids. CDR3 protein: CSARAGTPGEQYV. CDR3 nucleotides: TGCAGTGCTAGAGCCGGGACTCCGGGGGAGCAGTACGTC.

With regard to this clonotype: The germline gene is not matched at one end of the junction; a read error may be the cause. The V and J genes are TRBV2 and TRBJ1-2; TRBD1 matches 7 bases. Germline-derived CDR1 and CDR2 are SNHLY and FYNNEI. The CDR3 loop spans 12 amino acids. CDR3 sequence (DNA): TGTACCAGCCCCGACAGGGCCCATGGCTACACCTTC. It specifies CTSPDRAHGYTF. The whole variable domain, remainder taken from reference TRBV2 and TRBJ1-2, is EPEVTQTPSHQVTQMGQEVILRCVPISNHLYFYWYRQILGQKVEFLVSFYNNEISEKSEIFDDQFSVERPDGSNFTLKIRSTKLEDSAMYFCTSPDRAHGYTFGSGTRLTVV.

This clonotype was found many times. The chain couples TRBV19 to TRBJ2-3; a possible D gene is TRBD1 (6 bases). This CDR3 is built from 14 residues. Germline loops: CDR1 LNHDA, CDR2 SQIVND (reference sequence). V lost 9 bases, J lost 0 bases, and 13 bases lay in between. The CDR3 DNA follows: TGTGCCAGCCAGACAGGCCTTAGCACAGATACGCAGTATTTT. Translating gives CASQTGLSTDTQYF.

This clonotype has at least ten counts. The chain has TRBV7-6 and TRBJ2-3; D remains unclear. V lost 2 bases and J 6 bases, leaving 9 bases between the germline ends. CDR3 length equals 13 residues. Germline lookup yields CDR1 SGHVS and CDR2 FNYEAQ. The CDR3 is CASSLLWYDTQYF. The CDR3 nucleotides are TGTGCCAGCAGCTTACTTTGGTATGATACGCAGTATTTT.

This chain connects TRBV28 to TRBJ2-4; D uncertain. V dropped 6 bases and J dropped 6 bases, with 21 bases sitting between them. The germline V gene has CDR1 MDHEN and CDR2 SYDVKM. The CDR3 contains 16 residues. The CDR3 DNA reads TGTGCCAGCAGCCTTGCCCAGGAACGTGGAATAAACATTCAGTACTTC. The encoded protein is CASSLAQERGINIQYF.

The table lists this clonotype with a few counts. A read error is possible here, since a much larger clone lies one base away. The V gene is TRBV7-6, the J gene TRBJ1-2; D possibly corresponds to TRBD1 (5 bases). The CDR3 is 15 amino acids. Per the germline V gene, CDR1 is SGHVS and CDR2 is FNYEAQ. The CDR3 here is CANSADSPRGYGYTF. CDR3 nucleotides: TGTGCCAACAGCGCCGACAGCCCGAGGGGCTATGGCTACACCTTC.

The rearrangement joins TRBV11-3 to TRBJ2-3, with 7 bases aligning to TRBD2. Germline values: CDR1 SGHNT, CDR2 YENEEA. There are 16 residues in the CDR3. With 0 bases clipped from V and 0 bases from J, the junction kept 3 bases outside the gene matches. CDR3 sequence (DNA): TGTGCCAGCAGCTTAGATCCTAGCGGAAGCACAGATACGCAGTATTTT. Protein product: CASSLDPSGSTDTQYF.

On this clonotype: A read error may explain this, as a much larger clone is one base away. A read error is likely, as this CDR3 ends without the conserved phenylalanine or tryptophan. This chain links TRBV28 with TRBJ1-2; D perhaps matches TRBD1 (6 bases). CDR1 MDHEN and CDR2 SYDVKM come from the germline V gene. The CDR3 is made up of 13 amino acids. V shed 6 bases and J shed 4 bases, with 12 bases lying between them. The CDR3 DNA sequence: TGTGCCAGCAGGGACAGAGGACTCTATGGCTACACCTAC. It yields the protein CASRDRGLYGYTY.